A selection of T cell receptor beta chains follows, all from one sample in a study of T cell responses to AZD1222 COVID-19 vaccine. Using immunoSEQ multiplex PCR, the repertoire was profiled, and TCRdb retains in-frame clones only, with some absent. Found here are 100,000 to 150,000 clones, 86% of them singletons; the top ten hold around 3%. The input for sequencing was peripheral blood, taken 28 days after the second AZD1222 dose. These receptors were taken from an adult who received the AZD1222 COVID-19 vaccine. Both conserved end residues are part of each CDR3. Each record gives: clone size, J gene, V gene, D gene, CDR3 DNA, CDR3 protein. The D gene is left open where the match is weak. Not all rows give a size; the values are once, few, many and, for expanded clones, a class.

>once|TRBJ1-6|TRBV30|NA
TGTGCCTGTTCCCAGGCCGGGAATTCACCCCTCCACTTT
CACSQAGNSPLHF
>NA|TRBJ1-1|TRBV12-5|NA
TGTGCTAGTGGTTTGTCCAGGACCTTCAACACTGAAGCTTTCTTT
CASGLSRTFNTEAFF
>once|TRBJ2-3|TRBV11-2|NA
TGTGCCAGCAGGTCCCCGGGAAGAGGCAGGGATACGCAGTATTTT
CASRSPGRGRDTQYF
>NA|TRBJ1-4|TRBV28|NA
TGTGCCAGCAGTTTTAAGTTTGGGGGCATGAGTAATGAAAAACTGTTTTTT
CASSFKFGGMSNEKLFF
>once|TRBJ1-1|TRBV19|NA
TGTGCCAGTAACTCAGGAGGGGACCCGAACACTGAAGCTTTCTTT
CASNSGGDPNTEAFF
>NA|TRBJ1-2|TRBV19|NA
TGTGCCAGCCGCATAGAGGCCACTAACTATGGCTACACCTTC
CASRIEATNYGYTF
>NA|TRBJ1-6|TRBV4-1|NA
TGCGCCAGCAGCCTTCAGGGGTCAGATTCACCCCTCCACTTT
CASSLQGSDSPLHF
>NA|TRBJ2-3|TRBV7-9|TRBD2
TGTGCCAGCAGCCCTTTGGCGGGGGGGCGCACAGATACGCAGTATTTT
CASSPLAGGRTDTQYF
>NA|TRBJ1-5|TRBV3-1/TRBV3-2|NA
TGTGCCAGCAGCCAAGTTTGGGGGGCTAATCAGCCCCAGCATTTT
CASSQVWGANQPQHF
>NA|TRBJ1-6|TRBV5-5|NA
TGTGCCAGCAGCTCCCTCCGGGCAGGGTATCATTCACCCCTCCACTTT
CASSSLRAGYHSPLHF
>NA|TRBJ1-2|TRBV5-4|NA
TGTGCCAGCAGCTTGAAGGGAAGCTATGGCTACACCTTC
CASSLKGSYGYTF
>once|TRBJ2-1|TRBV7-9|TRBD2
TGTGCCAGCAGCTTAGGGGGACTAGTCAATGAGCAGTTCTTC
CASSLGGLVNEQFF
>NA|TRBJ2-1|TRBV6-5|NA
TGTGCCAGCAGCCCCCAGACAGGAATCTACAATGAGCAGTTCTTC
CASSPQTGIYNEQFF
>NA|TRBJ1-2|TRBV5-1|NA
TGCGCCAGCAGCTTGGTAGGGGCTGAGTATGGCTACACCTTC
CASSLVGAEYGYTF
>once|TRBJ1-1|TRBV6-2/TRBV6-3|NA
TGTGCCAGCAGTTATAATGGAGGTGAAGCTTTCTTT
CASSYNGGEAFF
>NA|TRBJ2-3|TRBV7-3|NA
TGTGCCAGCAGCTTGGGGACTAGCACAGATACGCAGTATTTT
CASSLGTSTDTQYF
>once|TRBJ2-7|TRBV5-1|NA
TGCGCCAGCAGCTTGGGGGGCACCTACGAGCAGTACTTC
CASSLGGTYEQYF
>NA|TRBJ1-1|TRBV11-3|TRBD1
TGTGCCAGCAGCTTAGATCAGAGGGGGCGACGCACTGAAGCTTTCTTT
CASSLDQRGRRTEAFF